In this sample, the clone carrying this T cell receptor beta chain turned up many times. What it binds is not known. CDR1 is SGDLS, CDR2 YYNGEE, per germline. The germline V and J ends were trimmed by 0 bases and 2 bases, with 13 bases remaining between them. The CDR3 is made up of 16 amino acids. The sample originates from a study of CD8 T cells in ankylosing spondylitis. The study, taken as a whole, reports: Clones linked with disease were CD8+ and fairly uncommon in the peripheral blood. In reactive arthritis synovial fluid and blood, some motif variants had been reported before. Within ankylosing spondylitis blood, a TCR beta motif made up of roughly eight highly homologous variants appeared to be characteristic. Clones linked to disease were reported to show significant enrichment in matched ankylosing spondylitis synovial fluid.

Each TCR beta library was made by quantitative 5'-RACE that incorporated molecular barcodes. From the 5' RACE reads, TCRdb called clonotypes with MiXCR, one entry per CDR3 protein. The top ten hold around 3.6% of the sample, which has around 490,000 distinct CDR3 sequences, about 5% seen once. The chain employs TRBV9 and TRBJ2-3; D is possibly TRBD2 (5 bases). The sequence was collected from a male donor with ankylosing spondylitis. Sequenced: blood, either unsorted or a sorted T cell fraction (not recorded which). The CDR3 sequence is CASSVGGRGPTDTQYF. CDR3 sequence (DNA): TGTGCCAGCAGCGTAGGAGGGCGCGGGCCCACAGATACGCAGTATTTT.